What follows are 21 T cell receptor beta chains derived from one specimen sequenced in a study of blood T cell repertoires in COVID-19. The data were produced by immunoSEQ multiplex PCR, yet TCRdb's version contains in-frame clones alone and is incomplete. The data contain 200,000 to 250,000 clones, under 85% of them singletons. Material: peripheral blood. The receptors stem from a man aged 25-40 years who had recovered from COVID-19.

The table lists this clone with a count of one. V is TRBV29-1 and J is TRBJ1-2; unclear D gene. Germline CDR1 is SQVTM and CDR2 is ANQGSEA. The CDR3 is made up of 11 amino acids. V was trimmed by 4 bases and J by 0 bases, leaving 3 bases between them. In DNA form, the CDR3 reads TGCAGCGTTGTATCTAACTATGGCTACACCTTC. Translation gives CSVVSNYGYTF.

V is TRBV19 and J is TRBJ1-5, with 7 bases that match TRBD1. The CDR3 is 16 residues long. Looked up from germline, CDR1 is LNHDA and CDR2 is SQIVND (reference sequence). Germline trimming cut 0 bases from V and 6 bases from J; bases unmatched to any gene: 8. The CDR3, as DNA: TGTGCCAGTAGTATAGATCAAGCAGGGGGTGGTCAGCCCCAGCATTTT. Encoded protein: CASSIDQAGGGQPQHF. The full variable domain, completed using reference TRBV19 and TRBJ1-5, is DGGITQSPKYLFRKEGQNVTLSCEQNLNHDAMYWYRQDPGQGLRLIYYSQIVNDFQKGDIAEGYSVSREKKESFPLTVTSAQKNPTAFYLCASSIDQAGGGQPQHFGDGTRLSIL.

This CDR3 is CASSPPRWGQGSSYNEQFF. The CDR3 DNA follows: TGTGCCAGCAGCCCTCCTAGGTGGGGACAGGGGTCCTCCTACAATGAGCAGTTCTTC. The chain employs TRBV7-9 and TRBJ2-1, with 10 bases identical to TRBD1. CDR1 is SEHNR and CDR2 is FQNEAQ in the germline V gene (reference sequence). With V trimmed by 5 bases and J by 0 bases, 13 bases remained unmatched. The CDR3 length is 19 residues.

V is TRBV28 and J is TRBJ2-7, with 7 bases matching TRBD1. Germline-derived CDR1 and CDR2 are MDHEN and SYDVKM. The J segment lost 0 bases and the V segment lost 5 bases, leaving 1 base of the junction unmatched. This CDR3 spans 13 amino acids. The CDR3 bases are TGTGCCAGCAGTGGGACAGTCTCCTACGAGCAGTACGTC. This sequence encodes CASSGTVSYEQYV.

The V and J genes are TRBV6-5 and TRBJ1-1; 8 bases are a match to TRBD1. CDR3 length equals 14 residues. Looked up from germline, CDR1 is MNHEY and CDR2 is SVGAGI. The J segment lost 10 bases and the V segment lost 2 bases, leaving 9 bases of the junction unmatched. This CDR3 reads CASSYGGTGGRAFF. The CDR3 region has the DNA TGTGCCAGCAGTTACGGGGGGACAGGCGGTAGAGCTTTCTTT.

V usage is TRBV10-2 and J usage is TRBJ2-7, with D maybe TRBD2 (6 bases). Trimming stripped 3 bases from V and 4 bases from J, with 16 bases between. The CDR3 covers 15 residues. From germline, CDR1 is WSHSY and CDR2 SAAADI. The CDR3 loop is CASSDDTAGLYEQYF. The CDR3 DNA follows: TGCGCCAGCAGTGATGATACGGCGGGGTTATACGAGCAGTACTTC.

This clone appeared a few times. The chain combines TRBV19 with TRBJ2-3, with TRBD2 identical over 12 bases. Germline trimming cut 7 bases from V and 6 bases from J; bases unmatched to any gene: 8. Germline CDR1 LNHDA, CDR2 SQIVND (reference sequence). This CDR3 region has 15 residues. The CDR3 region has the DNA TGTGCCAGTACTAGGACTAGCGGGAAGGGTGATACGCAGTATTTT. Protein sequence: CASTRTSGKGDTQYF.

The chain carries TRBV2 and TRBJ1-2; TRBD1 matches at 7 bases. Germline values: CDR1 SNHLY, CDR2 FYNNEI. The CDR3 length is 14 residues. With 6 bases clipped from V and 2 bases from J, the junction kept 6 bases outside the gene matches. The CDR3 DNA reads TGTGCCAGCAGCACGTTACAGGGGAACTATGGCTACACCTTC. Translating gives CASSTLQGNYGYTF.

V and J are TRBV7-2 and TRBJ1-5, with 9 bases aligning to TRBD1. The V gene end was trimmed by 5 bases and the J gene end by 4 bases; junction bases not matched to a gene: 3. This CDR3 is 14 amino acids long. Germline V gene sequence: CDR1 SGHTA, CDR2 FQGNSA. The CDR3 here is CASSKDRGNQPQHF. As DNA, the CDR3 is TGTGCCAGCAGCAAGGACAGGGGAAATCAGCCCCAGCATTTT.

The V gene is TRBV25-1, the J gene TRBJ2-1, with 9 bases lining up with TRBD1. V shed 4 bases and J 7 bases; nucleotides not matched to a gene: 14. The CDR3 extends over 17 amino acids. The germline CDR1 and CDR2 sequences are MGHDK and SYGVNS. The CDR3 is CASSGKSGQGRMNEQFF. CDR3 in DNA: TGTGCCAGCAGTGGAAAATCGGGACAGGGCAGAATGAATGAGCAGTTCTTC.

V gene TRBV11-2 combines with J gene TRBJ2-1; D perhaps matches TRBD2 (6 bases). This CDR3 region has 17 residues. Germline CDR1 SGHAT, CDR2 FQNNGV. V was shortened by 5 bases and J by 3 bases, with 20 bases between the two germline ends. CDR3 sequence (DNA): TGTGCCAGCAGCCTAAAGACTTACCGGACTATCTACAATGAGCAGTTCTTC. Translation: CASSLKTYRTIYNEQFF.

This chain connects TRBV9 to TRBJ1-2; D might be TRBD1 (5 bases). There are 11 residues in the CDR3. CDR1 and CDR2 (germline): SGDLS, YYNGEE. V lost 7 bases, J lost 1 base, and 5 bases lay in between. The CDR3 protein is CASQGNYGYTF. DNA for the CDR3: TGTGCCAGCCAGGGTAACTATGGCTACACCTTC.

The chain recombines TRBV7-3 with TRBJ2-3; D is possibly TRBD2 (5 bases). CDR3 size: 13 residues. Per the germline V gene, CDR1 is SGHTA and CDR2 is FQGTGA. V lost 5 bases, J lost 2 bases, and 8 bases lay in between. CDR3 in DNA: TGTGCCAGCAGCCCTAGCTTCACAGATACGCAGTATTTT. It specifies CASSPSFTDTQYF.

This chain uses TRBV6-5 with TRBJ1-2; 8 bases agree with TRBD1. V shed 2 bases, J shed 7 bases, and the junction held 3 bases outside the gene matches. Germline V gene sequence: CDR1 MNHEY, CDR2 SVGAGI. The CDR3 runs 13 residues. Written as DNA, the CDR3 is TGTGCCAGCAGTTACGGGACAGGTAGTGGCTACACCTTC. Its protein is CASSYGTGSGYTF.

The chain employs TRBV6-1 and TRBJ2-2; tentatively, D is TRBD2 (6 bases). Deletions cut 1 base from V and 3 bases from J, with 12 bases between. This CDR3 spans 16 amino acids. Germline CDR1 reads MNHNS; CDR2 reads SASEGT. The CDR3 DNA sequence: TGTGCCAGCAGTGAAGAGGCGGGGTACGACACCGGGGAGCTGTTTTTT. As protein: CASSEEAGYDTGELFF.

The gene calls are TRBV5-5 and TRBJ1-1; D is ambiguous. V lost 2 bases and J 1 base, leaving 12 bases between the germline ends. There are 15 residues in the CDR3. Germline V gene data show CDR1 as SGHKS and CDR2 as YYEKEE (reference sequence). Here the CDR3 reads CASSFPQTSNTEAFF. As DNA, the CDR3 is TGTGCCAGCAGCTTTCCCCAGACTTCGAACACTGAAGCTTTCTTT.

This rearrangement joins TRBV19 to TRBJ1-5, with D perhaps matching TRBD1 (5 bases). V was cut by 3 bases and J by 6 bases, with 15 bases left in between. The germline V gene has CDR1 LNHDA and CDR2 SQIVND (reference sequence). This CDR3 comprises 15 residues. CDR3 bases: TGTGCCAGTAGTATGGGGCAGCAGGCCCCTCAGCCCCAGCATTTT. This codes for CASSMGQQAPQPQHF.

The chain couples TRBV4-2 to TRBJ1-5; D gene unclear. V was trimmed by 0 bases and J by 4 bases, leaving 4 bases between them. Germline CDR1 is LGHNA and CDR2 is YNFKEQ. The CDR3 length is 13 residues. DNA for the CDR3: TGTGCCAGCAGCCAAGATGAGAATCAGCCCCAGCATTTT. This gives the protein CASSQDENQPQHF.

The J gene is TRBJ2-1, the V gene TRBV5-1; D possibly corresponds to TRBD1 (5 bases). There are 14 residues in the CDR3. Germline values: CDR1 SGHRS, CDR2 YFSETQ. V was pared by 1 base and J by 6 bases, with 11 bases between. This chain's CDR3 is CASSLPGNPNEQFF. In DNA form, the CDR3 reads TGCGCCAGCAGCTTGCCAGGGAACCCCAATGAGCAGTTCTTC.

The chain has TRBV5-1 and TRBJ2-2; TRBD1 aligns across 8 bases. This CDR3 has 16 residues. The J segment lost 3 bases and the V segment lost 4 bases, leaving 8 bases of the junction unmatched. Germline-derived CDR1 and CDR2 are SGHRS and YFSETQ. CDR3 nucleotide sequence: TGCGCCAGCAGCCAGCCGAGACAGGGGCACACCGGGGAGCTGTTTTTT. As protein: CASSQPRQGHTGELFF. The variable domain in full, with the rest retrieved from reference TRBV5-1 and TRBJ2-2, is KAGVTQTPRYLIKTRGQQVTLSCSPISGHRSVSWYQQTPGQGLQFLFEYFSETQRNKGNFPGRFSGRQFSNSRSEMNVSTLELGDSALYLCASSQPRQGHTGELFFGEGSRLTVL.

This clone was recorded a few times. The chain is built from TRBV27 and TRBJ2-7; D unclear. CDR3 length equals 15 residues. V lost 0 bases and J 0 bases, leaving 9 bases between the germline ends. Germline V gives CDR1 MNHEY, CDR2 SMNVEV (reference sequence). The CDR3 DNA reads TGTGCCAGCAGTTTATCGATCCGGGTCTCCTACGAGCAGTACTTC. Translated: CASSLSIRVSYEQYF.